This T cell receptor beta chain was recovered during a study of blood T cell repertoires in COVID-19. As for the study in general: COVID-19 samples, acute and convalescent, were from the United States, Italy and Spain. PBMCs, B-cell-depleted T cells, or T cells were the source of the cDNA or gDNA that made up the material.

The CDR3 totals 16 residues. Germline CDR1 reads SNHLY; CDR2 reads FYNNEI. The junction had 7 bases not matched to a gene; V was cut back by 8 bases and J by 1 base. In the original analysis: Reference gene primer amplification gave nucleated cell count estimates. Data came from immunoSEQ multiplex PCR; TCRdb stores just in-frame clones and leaves some out. The DNA gave D and trimming, while V, J and clone size come from that table. Among some 250,000 clones, around 86% were seen once, and the ten largest hold 2.5% to 3%. This chain connects TRBV2 to TRBJ2-3; 12 nucleotides match TRBD1. The sequenced sample consisted of peripheral blood. This sequence was found in a woman aged 55-70 years with active or convalescent COVID-19. Written as DNA, the CDR3 is TGTGCCAGCGGGACCGGGACAGGGGGCCGCACAGATACGCAGTATTTT. Protein: CASGTGTGGRTDTQYF.